Here is one T cell receptor (beta chain) with its context. Germline V gene lookup returns CDR1 LGHNA and CDR2 YSLEER. The CDR3 extends over 17 amino acids. V lost 0 bases to trimming and J lost 0 bases, with 13 bases between them. The data were obtained in a study of blood T cell repertoires in COVID-19. Whole-study context: Material from acute and convalescent COVID-19 was sourced from the United States, Italy and Spain. PBMCs, B-cell-depleted T cells, or T cells provided the cDNA or gDNA that made up the material.

Per the original data handling: How many nucleated cells were present was estimated from reference gene primer amplification. Generated by immunoSEQ multiplex PCR, the TCRdb table keeps only in-frame clones and is missing some. That table furnishes V, J and clone size, whereas the DNA furnished D and trimming. The sample has 200,000 to 250,000 clones, around 87% seen once; the top ten hold 6% to 9%. The chain is built from TRBV4-3 and TRBJ2-3, with a weak D call TRBD2 (6 bases). The sequenced sample was peripheral blood. The sequence derives from a woman between 65 and 79 years old with active or convalescent COVID-19. The CDR3 DNA follows: TGCGCCAGCAGCCAAGATCTAGCGCGGTTAAGCACAGATACGCAGTATTTT. Translating gives CASSQDLARLSTDTQYF.